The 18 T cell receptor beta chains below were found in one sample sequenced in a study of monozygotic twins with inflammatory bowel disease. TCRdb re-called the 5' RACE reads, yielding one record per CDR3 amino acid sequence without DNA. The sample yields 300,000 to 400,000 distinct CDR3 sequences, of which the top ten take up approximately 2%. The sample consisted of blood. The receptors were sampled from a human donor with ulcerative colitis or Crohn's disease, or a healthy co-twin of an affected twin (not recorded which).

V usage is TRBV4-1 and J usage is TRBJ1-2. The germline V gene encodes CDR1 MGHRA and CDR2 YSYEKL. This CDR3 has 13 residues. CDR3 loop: CASSQDPAYGYTF.

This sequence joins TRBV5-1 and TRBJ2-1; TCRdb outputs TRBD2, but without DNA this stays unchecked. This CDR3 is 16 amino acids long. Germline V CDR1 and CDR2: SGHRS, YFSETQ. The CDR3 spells CASSLAGLAGRNEQFF.

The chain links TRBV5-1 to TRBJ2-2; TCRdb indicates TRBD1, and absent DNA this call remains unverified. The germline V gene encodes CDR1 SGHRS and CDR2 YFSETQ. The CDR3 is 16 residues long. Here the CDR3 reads CASSLEQGFNTGELFF.

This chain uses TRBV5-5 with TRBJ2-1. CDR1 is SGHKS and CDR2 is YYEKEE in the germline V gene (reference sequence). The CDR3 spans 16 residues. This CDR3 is CASSLEVFQSYNEQFF. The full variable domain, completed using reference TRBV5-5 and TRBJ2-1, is DAGVTQSPTHLIKTRGQQVTLRCSPISGHKSVSWYQQVLGQGPQFIFQYYEKEERGRGNFPDRFSARQFPNYSSELNVNALLLGDSALYLCASSLEVFQSYNEQFFGPGTRLTVL.

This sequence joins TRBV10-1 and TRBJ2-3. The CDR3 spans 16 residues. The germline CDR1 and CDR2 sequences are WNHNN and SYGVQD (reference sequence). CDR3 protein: CASSESDRDDTDTQYF.

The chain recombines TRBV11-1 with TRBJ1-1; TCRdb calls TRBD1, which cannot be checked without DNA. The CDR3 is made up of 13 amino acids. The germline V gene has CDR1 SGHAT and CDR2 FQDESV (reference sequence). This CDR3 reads CASSFAGATEAFF. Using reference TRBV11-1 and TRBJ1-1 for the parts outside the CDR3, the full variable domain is EAEVAQSPRYKITEKSQAVAFWCDPISGHATLYWYRQILGQGPELLVQFQDESVVDDSQLPKDRFSAERLKGVDSTLKIQPAELGDSAMYLCASSFAGATEAFFGQGTRLTVV.

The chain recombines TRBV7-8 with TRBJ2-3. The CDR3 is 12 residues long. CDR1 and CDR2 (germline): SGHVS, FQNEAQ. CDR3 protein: CASSLGSVAQYF.

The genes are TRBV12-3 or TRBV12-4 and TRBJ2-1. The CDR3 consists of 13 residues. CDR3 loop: CASSPLKNNEQFF.

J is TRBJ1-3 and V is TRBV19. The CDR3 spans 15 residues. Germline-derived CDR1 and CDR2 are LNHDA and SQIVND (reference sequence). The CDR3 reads CASSIKTASGNTIYF.

CDR3: CAWGIRLTGKLFF. The chain recombines TRBV30 with TRBJ1-4. This CDR3 spans 13 amino acids. Germline V lookup: CDR1 GTSNPN, CDR2 SVGIG (reference sequence).

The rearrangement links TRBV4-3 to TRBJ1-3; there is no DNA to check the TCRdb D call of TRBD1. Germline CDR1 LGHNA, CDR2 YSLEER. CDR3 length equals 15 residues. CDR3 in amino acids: CASSQADNSVDTIYF.

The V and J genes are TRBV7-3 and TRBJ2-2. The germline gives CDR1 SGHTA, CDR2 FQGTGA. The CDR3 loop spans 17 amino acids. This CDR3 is CASSSSPRGGNTGELFF.

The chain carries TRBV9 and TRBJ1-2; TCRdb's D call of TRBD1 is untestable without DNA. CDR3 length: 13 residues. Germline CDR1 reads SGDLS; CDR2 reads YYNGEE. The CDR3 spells CASSLTGDYGYTF. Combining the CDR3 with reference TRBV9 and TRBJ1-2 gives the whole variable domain DSGVTQTPKHLITATGQRVTLRCSPRSGDLSVYWYQQSLDQGLQFLIQYYNGEERAKGNILERFSAQQFPDLHSELNLSSLELGDSALYFCASSLTGDYGYTFGSGTRLTVV.

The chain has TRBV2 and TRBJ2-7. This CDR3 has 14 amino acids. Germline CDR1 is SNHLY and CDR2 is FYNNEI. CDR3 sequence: CASSVQVSGYEQYF.

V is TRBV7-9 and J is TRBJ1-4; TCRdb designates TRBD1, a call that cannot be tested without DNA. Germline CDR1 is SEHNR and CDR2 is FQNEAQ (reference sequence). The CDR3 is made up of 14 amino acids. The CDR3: CASSLAGANEKLFF.

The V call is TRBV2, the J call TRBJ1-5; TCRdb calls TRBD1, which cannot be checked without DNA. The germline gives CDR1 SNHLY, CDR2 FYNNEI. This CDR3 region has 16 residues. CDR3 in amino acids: CASTRGTGGRNQPQHF.

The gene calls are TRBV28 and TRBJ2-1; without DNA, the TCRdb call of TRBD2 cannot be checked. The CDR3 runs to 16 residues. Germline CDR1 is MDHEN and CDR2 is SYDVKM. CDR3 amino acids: CASSISGGLAYNEQFF.

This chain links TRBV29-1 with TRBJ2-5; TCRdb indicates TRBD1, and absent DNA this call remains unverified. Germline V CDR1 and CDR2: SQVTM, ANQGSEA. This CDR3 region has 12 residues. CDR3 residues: CSAIRGEETQYF.